This TCR beta chain was obtained from a study of blood T cell repertoires in COVID-19. Study background: The study drew acute and convalescent COVID-19 samples from the United States, Italy and Spain. T cells, B-cell-depleted T cells, or PBMCs supplied cDNA or gDNA.

Enrollment of patients from Seattle took place during active infection, with longitudinal follow-up. Study processing details: Amplification of reference gene primers provided the estimated nucleated cell counts. The protocol was immunoSEQ multiplex PCR, while the TCRdb copy is restricted to in-frame clones and leaves out a portion. V and J calls plus clone size are reproduced from that table; the DNA served to infer D and trimming. The sample consists of some 240,000 clones, roughly 76% of them appearing once. V was clipped by 6 bases and J by 0 bases, with 12 bases between them. The V gene's germline CDR1 is SGHTA and CDR2 FQGNSA. The CDR3 contains 15 residues.

The sequence was obtained from a woman older than 75 with COVID-19, enrolled during active disease. J is TRBJ1-5 and V is TRBV7-2, with D possibly being TRBD1 (5 bases). The sequenced sample consisted of peripheral blood. CDR3 nucleotide sequence: TGTGCCAGCAGACGGGGGGGGAATAGCAATCAGCCCCAGCATTTT. Translation: CASRRGGNSNQPQHF.